These T cell receptor beta chains were read from a single sample in a study of a mutant IDH1 vaccine in newly diagnosed glioma. What these receptors recognize is not known. TCRdb's table, derived via immunoSEQ multiplex PCR, lists solely in-frame clones and lacks some. The sample has under 55,000 clones, more than 85% seen once. Sequencing used PBMCs, obtained from a glioma patient whose treatment included an IDH1 peptide vaccine. The receptors derive from a man aged 50 to 59 with glioma. CDR3s include the opening cysteine and the closing phenylalanine or tryptophan. The D gene is left open where the match is weak. Not all rows give a size; the values are once, few, many and, for expanded clones, a class.

once	.	TRBJ1-3	TRBV4-2	TGTGCCAGCAGCCAAGATTCGGGGTCTGGAAACACCATATATTTT	CASSQDSGSGNTIYF
.	.	TRBJ2-1	TRBV19	TGTGCCAGTAGTATAACGGGCTACAATGAGCAGTTCTTC	CASSITGYNEQFF
.	.	TRBJ1-2	TRBV27	TGTGCCAGCAGTGTCCAGGGATCTTATGGCTACACCTTC	CASSVQGSYGYTF
.	TRBD1	TRBJ1-6	TRBV6-1	TGTGCCAGCAGTCCCGGGACAGCCCTTAATTCACCCCTCCACTTT	CASSPGTALNSPLHF
.	.	TRBJ1-2	TRBV28	TGTGCCAGCAGCCCAAGCCGTTATGGCTACACCTTC	CASSPSRYGYTF
once	TRBD1	TRBJ1-1	TRBV6-1	TGTGCCAGCAGTGATTATCTAGGGACAGGGTTGACTGAAGCTTTCTTT	CASSDYLGTGLTEAFF
.	TRBD1	TRBJ2-1	TRBV11-3	TGTGCCAGCAGCTGGGGACAGAACTCCTACAATGAGCAGTTCTTC	CASSWGQNSYNEQFF
few	TRBD2	TRBJ2-3	TRBV10-2	TGCGCCAGCAGTGATATCCAGCGGGGGGGCGGGAATACGCAGTATTTT	CASSDIQRGGGNTQYF
.	TRBD1	TRBJ2-7	TRBV27	TGTGCCAGCAGTTCCAGACAGGGAACCTACGAGCAGTACTTC	CASSSRQGTYEQYF
.	TRBD1	TRBJ1-2	TRBV4-3	TGCGCCAGCAGCGTCGGGACAGGGAACTATGGCTACACCTTC	CASSVGTGNYGYTF
.	.	TRBJ2-5	TRBV7-2	TGTGCCAGCAGCCCGGGGGTAGCAGGGGAGACCCAGTACTTC	CASSPGVAGETQYF
.	.	TRBJ1-3	TRBV18	TGTGCCAGCTCACCCCAGCCGGGCGAGCGGAACACCATATATTTT	CASSPQPGERNTIYF
few	.	TRBJ1-6	TRBV19	TGTGCCAGTAGTATTGGGGGGAATAATTCACCCCTCCACTTT	CASSIGGNNSPLHF
.	TRBD1	TRBJ1-4	TRBV6-6	TGTGCCAGCAGTTACTTGTACAGGGGGCATGATGAAAAACTGTTTTTT	CASSYLYRGHDEKLFF
.	TRBD1	TRBJ2-3	TRBV11-2	TGTGCCAGCGGGGGACAGGCTCAGGATACGCAGTATTTT	CASGGQAQDTQYF
.	TRBD1	TRBJ2-7	TRBV7-8	TGTGCCAGCAGCCCGTGGACAGGTGGCGACGAGCAGTACTTC	CASSPWTGGDEQYF
once	.	TRBJ1-1	TRBV29-1	TGCAGCGTGGGGGGTGGGCACAGCCCCACTGAAGCTTTCTTT	CSVGGGHSPTEAFF
.	.	TRBJ1-2	TRBV28	TGTGCCAGCAGTTTTTCAGGGTCTAACTATGGCTACACCTTC	CASSFSGSNYGYTF